This T cell receptor (beta chain) was identified in a study of CD8+ T cells in alopecia areata. Germline V gene data show CDR1 as GTSNPN and CDR2 as SVGIG (reference sequence). The CDR3 loop spans 12 amino acids. The V end lost 6 bases, the J end lost 0 bases, and 9 bases lay between the germline ends. This clone was observed a handful of times. Isolated RNA was reverse transcribed into cDNA used as the sequencing template. Generated by immunoSEQ multiplex PCR, the TCRdb table keeps only in-frame clones and is missing some. This sample has 100,000 to 150,000 clones, with almost 50% found just once. V is TRBV30 and J is TRBJ2-7; D ambiguous. This sequence originates from a human donor with alopecia areata. This material consisted of CD8+ T cells sorted from blood, taken at week 0. CDR3 residues: CACRPSSYEQYF. CDR3 DNA: TGTGCCTGTCGCCCCAGCTCCTACGAGCAGTACTTC. Looking up the rest from reference TRBV30 and TRBJ2-7 gives the full variable domain: SQTIHQWPATLVQPVGSPLSLECTVEGTSNPNLYWYRQAAGRGLQLLFYSVGIGQISSEVPQNLSASRPQDRQFILSSKKLLLSDSGFYLCACRPSSYEQYFGPGTRLTVT.